The text below deals with one T cell receptor (beta chain). Its antigen is still unknown. These data are taken from a study of cytomegalovirus exposure and HLA in healthy donors. Study-wide findings and caveats: Most TCR sequences showed up rarely, but some public TCRs showed up in many donors. A previous analysis found most TCR beta V segments productive roughly 90% or roughly 30% of the time.

The junction had 4 bases not matched to a gene; V was cut back by 2 bases and J by 8 bases. The CDR3 extends over 14 amino acids. Germline-derived CDR1 and CDR2 are MNHEY and SVGAGI. Despite likely unrecorded immune exposures, the donors were nominally healthy at the time of sampling. The PCR was carried out with 60 Vbeta primers and 13 Jbeta primers. The table came from immunoSEQ multiplex PCR; TCRdb's copy has only in-frame clones and leaves some out. The sample lists 210,000 or so clones; around 79% were seen once. The source is a girl aged 2 to 10 in good health and CMV-seronegative. V is TRBV6-5 and J is TRBJ2-1; 9 nucleotides align to TRBD1. The sequencing sample was made of PBMCs. The chain's CDR3 is CASSYGTGTDEQFF. Written as DNA, the CDR3 is TGTGCCAGCAGTTACGGGACAGGGACTGATGAGCAGTTCTTC.